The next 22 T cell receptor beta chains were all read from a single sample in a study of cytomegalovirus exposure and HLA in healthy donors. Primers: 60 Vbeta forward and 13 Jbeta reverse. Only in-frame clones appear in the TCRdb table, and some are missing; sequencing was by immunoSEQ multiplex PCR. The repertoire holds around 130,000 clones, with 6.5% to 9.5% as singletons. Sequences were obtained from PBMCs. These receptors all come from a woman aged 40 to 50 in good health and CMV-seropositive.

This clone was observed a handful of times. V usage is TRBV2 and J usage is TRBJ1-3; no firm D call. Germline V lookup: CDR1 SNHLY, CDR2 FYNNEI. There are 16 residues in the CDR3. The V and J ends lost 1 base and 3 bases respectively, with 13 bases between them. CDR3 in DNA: TGTGCCAGCAGTGAAGGAATGGCTGTAAGTGGAAACACCATATATTTT. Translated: CASSEGMAVSGNTIYF.

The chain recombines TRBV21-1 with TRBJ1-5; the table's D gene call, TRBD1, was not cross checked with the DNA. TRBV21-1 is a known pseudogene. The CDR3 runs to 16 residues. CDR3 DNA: TGTGCCAGCGATTGGGGACAGGGGTTACACAATCAGCCCCAGCATTTT. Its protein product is CASDWGQGLHNQPQHF.

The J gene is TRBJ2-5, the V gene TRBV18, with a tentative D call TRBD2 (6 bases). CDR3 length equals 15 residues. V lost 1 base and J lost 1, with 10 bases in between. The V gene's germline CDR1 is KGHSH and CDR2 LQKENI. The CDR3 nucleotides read TGTGCCAGCTCACCACAAGCGGGCGGCCAAGAGACCCAGTACTTC. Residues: CASSPQAGGQETQYF.

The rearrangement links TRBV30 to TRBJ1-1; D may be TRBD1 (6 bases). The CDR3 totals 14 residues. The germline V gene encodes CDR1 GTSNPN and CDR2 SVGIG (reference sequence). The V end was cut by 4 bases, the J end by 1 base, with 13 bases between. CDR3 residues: CAWTSGGRNTEAFF. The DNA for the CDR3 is TGTGCCTGGACCTCGGGGGGGCGGAACACTGAAGCTTTCTTT.

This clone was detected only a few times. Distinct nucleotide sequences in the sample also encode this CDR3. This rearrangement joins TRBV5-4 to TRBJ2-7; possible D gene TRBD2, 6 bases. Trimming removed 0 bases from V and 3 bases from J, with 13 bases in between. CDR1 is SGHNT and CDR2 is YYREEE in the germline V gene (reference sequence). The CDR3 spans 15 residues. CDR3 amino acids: CASSLGSGRIYEQYF. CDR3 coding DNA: TGTGCCAGCAGCTTGGGTAGTGGGAGGATCTACGAGCAGTACTTC.

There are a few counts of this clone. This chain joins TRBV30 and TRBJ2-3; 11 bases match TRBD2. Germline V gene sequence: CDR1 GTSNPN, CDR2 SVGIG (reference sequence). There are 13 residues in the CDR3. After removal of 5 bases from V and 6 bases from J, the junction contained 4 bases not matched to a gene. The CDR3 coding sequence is TGTGCCTGGGCTAGCGGGGGGTTTGATACGCAGTATTTT. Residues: CAWASGGFDTQYF.

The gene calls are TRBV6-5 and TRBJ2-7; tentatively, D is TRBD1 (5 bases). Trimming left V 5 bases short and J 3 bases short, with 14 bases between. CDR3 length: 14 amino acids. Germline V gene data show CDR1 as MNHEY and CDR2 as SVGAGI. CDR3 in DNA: TGTGCCAGCAGTGAGGACACATTAAACTACGAGCAGTACTTC. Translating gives CASSEDTLNYEQYF.

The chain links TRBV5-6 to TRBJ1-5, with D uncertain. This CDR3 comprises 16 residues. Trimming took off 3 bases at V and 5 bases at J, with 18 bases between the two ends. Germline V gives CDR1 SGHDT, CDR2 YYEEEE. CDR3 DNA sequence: TGTGCCAGCAGCTCCCCCTCTGAGGCTTTGGATCAGCCCCAGCATTTT. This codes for CASSSPSEALDQPQHF. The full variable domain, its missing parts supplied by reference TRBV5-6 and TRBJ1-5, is DAGVTQSPTHLIKTRGQQVTLRCSPKSGHDTVSWYQQALGQGPQFIFQYYEEEERQRGNFPDRFSGHQFPNYSSELNVNALLLGDSALYLCASSSPSEALDQPQHFGDGTRLSIL.

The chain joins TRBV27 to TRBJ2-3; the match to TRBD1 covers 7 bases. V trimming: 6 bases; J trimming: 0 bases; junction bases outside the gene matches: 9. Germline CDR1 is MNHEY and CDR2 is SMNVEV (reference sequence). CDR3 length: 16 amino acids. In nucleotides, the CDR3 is TGTGCCAGCAGGTGGACCGGGACAGCTAGCACAGATACGCAGTATTTT. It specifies CASRWTGTASTDTQYF.

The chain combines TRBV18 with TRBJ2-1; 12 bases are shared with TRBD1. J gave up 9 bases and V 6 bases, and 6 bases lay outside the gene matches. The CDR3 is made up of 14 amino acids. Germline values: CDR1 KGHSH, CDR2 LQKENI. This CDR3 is CASSPGQGASEQFF. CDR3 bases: TGTGCCAGCTCTCCGGGACAGGGGGCGAGTGAGCAGTTCTTC.

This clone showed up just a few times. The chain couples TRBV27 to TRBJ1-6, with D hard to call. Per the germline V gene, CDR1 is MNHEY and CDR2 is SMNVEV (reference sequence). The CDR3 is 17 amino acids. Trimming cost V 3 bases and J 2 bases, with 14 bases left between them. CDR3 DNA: TGTGCCAGCAGTTTTTCCACCCCGGTACCCTATAATTCACCCCTCCACTTT. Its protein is CASSFSTPVPYNSPLHF.

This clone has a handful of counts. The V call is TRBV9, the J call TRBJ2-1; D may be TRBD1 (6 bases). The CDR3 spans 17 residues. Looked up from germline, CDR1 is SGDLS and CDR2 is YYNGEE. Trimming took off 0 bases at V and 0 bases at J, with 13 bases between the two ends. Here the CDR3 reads CASSVGSLRGSYNEQFF. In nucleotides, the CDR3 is TGTGCCAGCAGCGTAGGTTCCCTCAGGGGCTCCTACAATGAGCAGTTCTTC. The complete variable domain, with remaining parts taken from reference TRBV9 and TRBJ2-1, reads DSGVTQTPKHLITATGQRVTLRCSPRSGDLSVYWYQQSLDQGLQFLIQYYNGEERAKGNILERFSAQQFPDLHSELNLSSLELGDSALYFCASSVGSLRGSYNEQFFGPGTRLTVL.

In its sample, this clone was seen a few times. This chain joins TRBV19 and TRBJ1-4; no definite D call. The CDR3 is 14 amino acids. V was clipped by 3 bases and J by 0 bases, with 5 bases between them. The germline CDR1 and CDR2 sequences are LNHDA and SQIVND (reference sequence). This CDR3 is CASSITATNEKLFF. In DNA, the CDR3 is TGTGCCAGTAGTATTACAGCAACTAATGAAAAACTGTTTTTT.

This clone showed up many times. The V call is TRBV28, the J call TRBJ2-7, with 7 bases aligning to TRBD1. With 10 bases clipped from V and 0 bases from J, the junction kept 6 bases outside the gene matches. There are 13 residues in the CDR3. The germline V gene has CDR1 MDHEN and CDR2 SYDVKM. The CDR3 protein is CATSQGSSYEQYF. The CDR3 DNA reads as TGTGCCACCTCACAGGGGTCCTCCTACGAGCAGTACTTC.

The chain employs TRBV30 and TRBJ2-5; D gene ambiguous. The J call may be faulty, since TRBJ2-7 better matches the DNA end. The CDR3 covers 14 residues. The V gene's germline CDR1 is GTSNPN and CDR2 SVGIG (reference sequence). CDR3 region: CAWRSFKAPYEQYF. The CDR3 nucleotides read TGTGCCTGGAGGAGTTTCAAAGCTCCCTACGAGCAGTACTTC.

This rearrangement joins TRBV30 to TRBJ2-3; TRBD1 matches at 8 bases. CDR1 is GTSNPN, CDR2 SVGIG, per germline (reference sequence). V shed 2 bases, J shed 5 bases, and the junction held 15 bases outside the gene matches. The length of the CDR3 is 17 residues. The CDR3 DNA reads TGTGCCTGGAGTATGCCCCGGGGCAGGGGGCTAGGAGATACGCAGTATTTT. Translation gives CAWSMPRGRGLGDTQYF.

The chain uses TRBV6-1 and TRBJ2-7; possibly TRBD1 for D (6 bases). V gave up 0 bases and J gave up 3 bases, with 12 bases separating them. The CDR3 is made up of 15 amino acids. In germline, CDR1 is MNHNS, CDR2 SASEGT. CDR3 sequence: CASSEAWGQVYEQYF. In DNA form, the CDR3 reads TGTGCCAGCAGTGAAGCTTGGGGACAAGTCTACGAGCAGTACTTC.

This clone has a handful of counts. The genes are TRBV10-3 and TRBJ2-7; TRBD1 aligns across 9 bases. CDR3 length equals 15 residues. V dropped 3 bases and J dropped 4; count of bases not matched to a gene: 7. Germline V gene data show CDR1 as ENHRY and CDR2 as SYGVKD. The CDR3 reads CAISEQGANLYEQYF. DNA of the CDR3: TGTGCCATCAGTGAACAGGGGGCGAACTTGTACGAGCAGTACTTC.

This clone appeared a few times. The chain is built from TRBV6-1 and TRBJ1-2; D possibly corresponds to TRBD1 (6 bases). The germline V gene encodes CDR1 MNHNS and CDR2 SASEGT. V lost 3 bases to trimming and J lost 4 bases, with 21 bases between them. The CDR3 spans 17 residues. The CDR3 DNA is TGTGCCAGCAGTGACCCACGGGACCCCAAAGGGGGCTATGGCTACACCTTC. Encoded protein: CASSDPRDPKGGYGYTF.

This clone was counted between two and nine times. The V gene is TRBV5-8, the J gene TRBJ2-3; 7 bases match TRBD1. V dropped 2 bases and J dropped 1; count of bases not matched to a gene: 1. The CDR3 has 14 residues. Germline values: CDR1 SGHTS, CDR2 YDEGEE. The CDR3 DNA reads TGTGCCAGCAGCTTCGGACAGGGCACAGATACGCAGTATTTT. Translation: CASSFGQGTDTQYF.

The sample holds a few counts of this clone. The CDR3 is CASSLQQGAEETQYF. The CDR3 DNA follows: TGCGCCAGCAGCCTACAACAGGGGGCCGAGGAGACCCAGTACTTC. The chain recombines TRBV5-1 with TRBJ2-5, with 9 positions matching TRBD1. The CDR3 totals 15 residues. The germline V gene has CDR1 SGHRS and CDR2 YFSETQ. V gave up 4 bases and J gave up 5 bases; unmatched junction bases: 9.

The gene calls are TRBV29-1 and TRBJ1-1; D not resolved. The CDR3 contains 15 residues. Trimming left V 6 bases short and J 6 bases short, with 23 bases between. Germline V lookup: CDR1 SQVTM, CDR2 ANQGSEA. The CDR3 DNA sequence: TGCAGCGTACGGGGTGAACCCCAACCGAATCCTGAAGCTTTCTTT. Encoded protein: CSVRGEPQPNPEAFF.